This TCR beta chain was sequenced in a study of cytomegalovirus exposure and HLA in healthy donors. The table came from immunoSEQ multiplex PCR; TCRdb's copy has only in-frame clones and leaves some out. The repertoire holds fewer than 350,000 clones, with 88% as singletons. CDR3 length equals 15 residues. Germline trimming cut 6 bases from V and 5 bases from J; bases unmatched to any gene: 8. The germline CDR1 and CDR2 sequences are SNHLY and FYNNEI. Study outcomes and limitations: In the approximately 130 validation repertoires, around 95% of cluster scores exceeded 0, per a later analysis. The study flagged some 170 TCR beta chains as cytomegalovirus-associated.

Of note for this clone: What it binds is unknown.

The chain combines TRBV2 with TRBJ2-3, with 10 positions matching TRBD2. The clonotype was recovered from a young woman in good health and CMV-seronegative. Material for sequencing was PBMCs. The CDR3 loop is CASRLLAGYEDTQYF. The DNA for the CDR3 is TGTGCCAGCAGGTTACTAGCGGGATATGAAGATACGCAGTATTTT.